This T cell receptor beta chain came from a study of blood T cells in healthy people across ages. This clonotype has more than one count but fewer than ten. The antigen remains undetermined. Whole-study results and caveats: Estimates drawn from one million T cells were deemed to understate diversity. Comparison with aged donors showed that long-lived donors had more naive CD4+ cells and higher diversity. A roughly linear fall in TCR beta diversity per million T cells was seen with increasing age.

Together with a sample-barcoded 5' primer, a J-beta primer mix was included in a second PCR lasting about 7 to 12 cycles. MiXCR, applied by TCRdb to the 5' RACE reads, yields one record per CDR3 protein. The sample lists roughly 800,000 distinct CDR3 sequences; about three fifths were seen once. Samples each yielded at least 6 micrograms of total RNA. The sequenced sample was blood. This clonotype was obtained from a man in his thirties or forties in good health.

The chain's CDR3 is CASSLGVYTEAFF. The CDR3 region has the DNA TGTGCCAGCAGCTTAGGGGTTTACACTGAAGCTTTCTTT. The V gene is TRBV7-9, the J gene TRBJ1-1; D gene unclear. The CDR3 runs to 13 residues. Trimming took off 1 base at V and 3 bases at J, with 6 bases between the two ends. The germline V gene encodes CDR1 SEHNR and CDR2 FQNEAQ (reference sequence).